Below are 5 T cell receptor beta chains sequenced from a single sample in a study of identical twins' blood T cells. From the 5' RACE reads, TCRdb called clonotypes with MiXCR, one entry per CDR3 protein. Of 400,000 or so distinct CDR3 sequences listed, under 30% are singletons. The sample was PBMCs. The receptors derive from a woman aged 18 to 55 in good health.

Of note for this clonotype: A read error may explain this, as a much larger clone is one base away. CDR3 in DNA: TGCACCGGGCTTATGGGTGAAAAACTGTTTTTT. It yields the protein CTGLMGEKLFF. This chain joins TRBV29-1 and TRBJ1-4; D is ambiguous. The CDR3 has 11 residues. CDR1 and CDR2 from the germline V gene are SQVTM and ANQGSEA. Together with reference TRBV29-1 and TRBJ1-4, the CDR3 gives the full variable domain: SAVISQKPSRDICQRGTSLTIQCQVDSQVTMMFWYRQQPGQSLTLIATANQGSEATYESGFVIDKFPISRPNLTFSTLTVSNMSPEDSSIYLCTGLMGEKLFFGSGTQLSVL.

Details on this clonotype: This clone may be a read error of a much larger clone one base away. Here the CDR3 DNA reads TGTGCCGGCACCTCTAGTATGAATACGCAGTATTTT. Translated: CAGTSSMNTQYF. The chain has TRBV6-1 and TRBJ2-3; D unresolved. The ends were cut back, 11 bases at V and 7 bases at J, with 16 bases in the middle. Per the germline V gene, CDR1 is MNHNS and CDR2 is SASEGT. The CDR3 sequence is 12 residues long.

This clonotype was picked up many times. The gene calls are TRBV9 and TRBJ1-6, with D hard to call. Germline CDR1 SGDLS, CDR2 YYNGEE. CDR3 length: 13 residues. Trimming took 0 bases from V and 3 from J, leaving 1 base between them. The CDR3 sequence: CASSVDYNSPLHF. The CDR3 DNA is TGTGCCAGCAGCGTAGACTATAATTCACCCCTCCACTTT.

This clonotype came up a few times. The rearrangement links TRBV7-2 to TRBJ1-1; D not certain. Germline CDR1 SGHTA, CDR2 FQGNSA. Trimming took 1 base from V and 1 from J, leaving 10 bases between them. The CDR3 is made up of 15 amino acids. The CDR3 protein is CASSLVIRPNTEAFF. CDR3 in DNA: TGTGCCAGCAGCTTAGTCATACGACCGAACACTGAAGCTTTCTTT.

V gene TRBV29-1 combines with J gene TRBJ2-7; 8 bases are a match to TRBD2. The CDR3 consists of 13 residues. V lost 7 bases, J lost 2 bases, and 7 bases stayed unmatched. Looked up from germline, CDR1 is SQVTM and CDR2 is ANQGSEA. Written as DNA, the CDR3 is TGCAGCGCCCGACTAGCGACAACCTACGAGCAGTACTTC. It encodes CSARLATTYEQYF.